A selection of T cell receptor beta chains follows, all from one sample in a study of blood T cell repertoires in COVID-19. Clones were read by immunoSEQ multiplex PCR, and TCRdb kept only the in-frame ones, dropping some. The data show 200,000 to 300,000 clones, with around four fifths seen just once and 4.2% held by the top ten. Material: peripheral blood. These receptors were collected from a man aged 55 to 70 with acute or convalescent COVID-19. Both conserved end residues are part of each CDR3. D genes are given only for firm matches. Rows may omit the clone size; those that give it use once, few, many or a size class.

>TRBV27|.|.|TRBJ2-7
TGTGCCAGCAGTTTATCCCCCGGGGAGTCCGAGCAGTACTTC
CASSLSPGESEQYF
>TRBV18|.|TRBD1|TRBJ1-4
TGTGCCAGCGGGGGACAGAAGAATGAAAAACTGTTTTTT
CASGGQKNEKLFF
>TRBV2|.|TRBD1|TRBJ1-5
TGTGCCAGCAAAGTCGGACAGGGGGCCAATAACGGCAATCAGCCCCAGCATTTT
CASKVGQGANNGNQPQHF
>TRBV5-6|.|.|TRBJ2-2
TGTGCCAGCAGTCGGAGGGAGAACACCGGGGAGCTGTTTTTT
CASSRRENTGELFF
>TRBV2|.|.|TRBJ1-2
TGTGCCAGCAGTGGAGGTCTTGACTATGGCTACACCTTC
CASSGGLDYGYTF
>TRBV11-2|.|.|TRBJ2-5
TGTGCCAGCAGCCCCGGGGGTAAGGGACAAGAGACCCAGTACTTC
CASSPGGKGQETQYF
>TRBV6-5|few|.|TRBJ1-6
TGTGCCAGCAGTTACGGGGGGGAGGTAAATTCCCTCCACTTT
CASSYGGEVNSLHF
>TRBV7-9|.|TRBD1|TRBJ1-2
TGTGCCAGCACCGTACAGGGGGGGAGCTATGGCTACACCTTC
CASTVQGGSYGYTF
>TRBV6-9|.|TRBD1|TRBJ2-3
TGTGCCAGCAGCCAGGGACAGCCTAGCACAGATACGCAGTATTTT
CASSQGQPSTDTQYF
>TRBV18|.|.|TRBJ2-3
TGTGCCAGCTCACCACCGGGCGCAGATACGCAGTATTTT
CASSPPGADTQYF
>TRBV19|.|.|TRBJ2-1
TGTGCCAGTAGTATTTCCGGGGATGAGCAGTTCTTC
CASSISGDEQFF
>TRBV9|.|TRBD2|TRBJ2-1
TGTGCCAGCAGCCCACTAGCGGGGGGGCCCAATGAGCAGTTCTTC
CASSPLAGGPNEQFF
>TRBV4-1|.|TRBD1|TRBJ1-2
TGCGCCAGCAGCCAAGCAGTTCCGACAGGGGGCGAGTATGGCTACACCTTC
CASSQAVPTGGEYGYTF
>TRBV5-1|once|.|TRBJ1-1
TGCGCCAGCAGCTTCCTTTCGAGCGGGAATCCTGAAGCTTTCTTT
CASSFLSSGNPEAFF
>TRBV16|.|TRBD2|TRBJ2-5
TGTGCCAGCAGCCCGCCGGGGGGATCAGAGACCCAGTACTTC
CASSPPGGSETQYF